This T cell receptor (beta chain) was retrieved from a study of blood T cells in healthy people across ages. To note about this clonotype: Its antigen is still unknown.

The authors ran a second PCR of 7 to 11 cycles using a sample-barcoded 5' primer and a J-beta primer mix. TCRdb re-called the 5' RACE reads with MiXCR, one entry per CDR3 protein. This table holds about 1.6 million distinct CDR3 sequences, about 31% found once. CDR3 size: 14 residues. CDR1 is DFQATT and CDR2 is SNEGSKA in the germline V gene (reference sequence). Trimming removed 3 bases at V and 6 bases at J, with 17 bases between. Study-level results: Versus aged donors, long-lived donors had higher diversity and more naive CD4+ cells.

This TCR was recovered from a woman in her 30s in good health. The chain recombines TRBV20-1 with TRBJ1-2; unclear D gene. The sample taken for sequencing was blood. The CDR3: CSASAPEGNDGYTF. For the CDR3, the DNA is TGCAGTGCTAGCGCCCCCGAAGGGAACGATGGCTACACCTTC.